The present T cell receptor beta chain was sequenced within a study of regulatory T cells in long-lasting Graves disease. Sample time point: newly diagnosed GD, antithyroid drugs for less than 3 months. PBMC-derived RNA was used for the TCR library. This clonotype occurred a few times. This CDR3 is built from 13 residues. The V end lost 7 bases, the J end lost 11 bases, and 15 bases lay between the germline ends. The germline V gene has CDR1 LNHDA and CDR2 SQIVND (reference sequence). iRepertoire HTBI primers and Arm-PCR of CDR3 regions built TCR beta libraries. TCRdb re-called the multiplex PCR reads with MiXCR, one entry per CDR3 protein. Of 400,000 to 500,000 distinct CDR3 sequences listed, 15% are singletons. These data also formed part of another study, on T cells in Graves' hyperthyroidism and ophthalmopathy.

The specimen comprised peripheral blood mononuclear cells (PBMCs), sampled at new diagnosis, from a patient treated with antithyroid drugs. V gene TRBV19 combines with J gene TRBJ1-6, with D possibly being TRBD1 (5 bases). This receptor was obtained from a woman in her 30s with Graves disease. Here the CDR3 reads CASTGGEVAPLHF. Here the CDR3 DNA reads TGTGCCAGTACGGGGGGTGAGGTTGCACCCCTCCACTTT.